The 2 T cell receptor beta chains below come from one sample, sequenced in a study of radiation and T cells in renal cell carcinoma. Indicated time point: baseline pretreatment blood. Treatment indicated: 15 Gy SBRT to primary tumor, nephrectomy 4 weeks later. Sequencing used immunoSEQ multiplex PCR; TCRdb keeps in-frame clones, though not all of them. The sample yields 130,000 or so clones, around four fifths seen once. This specimen was blood, taken from a patient whose treatment included radiotherapy and nephrectomy. The receptors here all came from a woman between 50 and 59 years old with renal cell carcinoma.

This rearrangement joins TRBV29-1 to TRBJ2-3; 10 positions match TRBD2. CDR3 length equals 14 residues. Losses at the gene ends were 6 bases for V and 6 bases for J; bases not matched to a gene: 9. The germline V gene has CDR1 SQVTM and CDR2 ANQGSEA. CDR3 sequence (DNA): TGCAGCGTCAAAGCGGGGGGGCCGGGGGATACGCAGTATTTT. This translates into CSVKAGGPGDTQYF.

This chain links TRBV7-9 with TRBJ1-2; D gene ambiguous. Per germline, CDR1 SEHNR and CDR2 FQNEAQ (reference sequence). Trimming pared 1 base from V and 4 bases from J, leaving 10 bases between. The CDR3 totals 14 residues. DNA for the CDR3: TGTGCCAGCAGCTTAGAGGCCGAGGGCTATGGCTACACCTTC. It translates to CASSLEAEGYGYTF. The full variable domain, with the rest looked up from reference TRBV7-9 and TRBJ1-2, is DTGVSQNPRHKITKRGQNVTFRCDPISEHNRLYWYRQTLGQGPEFLTYFQNEAQLEKSRLLSDRFSAERPKGSFSTLEIQRTEQGDSAMYLCASSLEAEGYGYTFGSGTRLTVV.